This is a list of T cell receptor beta chains from one sample in a study of T cell responses to AZD1222 COVID-19 vaccine. Repertoires were generated with immunoSEQ multiplex PCR, while TCRdb's copy carries only in-frame clones and drops some. The sample carries 95,000 to 150,000 clones, about 90% recorded once. The sequencing here drew on peripheral blood, taken on day 0 of AZD1222 vaccination. Receptors were obtained from an adult in good health. Both conserved end residues are part of each CDR3. The D gene is left open where the match is weak. Size is stated for part of the rows, as once, few or many counts, or as a class when the clone is expanded.

CDR3 length,clone size,D gene,J gene,V gene,CDR3 protein,CDR3 DNA
13,NA,NA,TRBJ1-2,TRBV5-1,CASSLEGTYGYTF,TGCGCCAGCAGCTTGGAGGGGACCTATGGCTACACCTTC
11,NA,NA,TRBJ2-7,TRBV28,CASSSIYEQYF,TGTGCCAGCAGTTCCATCTACGAGCAGTACTTC
13,NA,NA,TRBJ1-1,TRBV12-3/TRBV12-4,CASSGQRDTEAFF,TGTGCCAGCAGTGGTCAGAGAGACACTGAAGCTTTCTTT
13,once,NA,TRBJ1-5,TRBV7-9,CASSSRGNQPQHF,TGTGCCAGCAGCTCGCGAGGGAATCAGCCCCAGCATTTT
13,NA,NA,TRBJ1-4,TRBV6-5,CASSNEHNEKLFF,TGTGCCAGCAGTAATGAACATAATGAAAAACTGTTTTTT
18,NA,NA,TRBJ2-2,TRBV11-3,CASSPRAYFPTNTGELFF,TGTGCCAGCAGCCCGCGGGCCTACTTCCCCACGAACACCGGGGAGCTGTTTTTT
14,NA,NA,TRBJ2-7,TRBV7-9,CASSLMTILGEQYF,TGTGCCAGCAGCTTAATGACTATCCTCGGGGAGCAGTACTTC
14,NA,NA,TRBJ2-2,TRBV7-8,CASNPRGNTGELFF,TGTGCCAGCAACCCTCGCGGGAACACCGGGGAGCTGTTTTTT
15,few,TRBD2,TRBJ2-7,TRBV4-2,CASSQAIAGAYEQYF,TGTGCCAGCAGCCAAGCGATTGCGGGGGCCTACGAGCAGTACTTC
16,NA,TRBD1,TRBJ1-1,TRBV19,CATKRGTGGPGAEAFF,TGTGCCACCAAAAGGGGGACAGGGGGGCCTGGGGCTGAAGCTTTCTTT
13,once,TRBD1,TRBJ1-6,TRBV18,CASSPDRNSPLHF,TGTGCCAGCTCACCGGACAGGAATTCACCCCTCCACTTT
16,NA,NA,TRBJ2-7,TRBV10-3,CAISEVARAYSYEQYF,TGTGCCATCAGTGAGGTAGCGCGGGCATACTCCTACGAGCAGTACTTC
13,NA,TRBD1,TRBJ2-7,TRBV3-1/TRBV3-2,CAKGQELSYEQYF,TGTGCAAAGGGACAGGAACTCTCCTACGAGCAGTACTTC
13,NA,NA,TRBJ1-2,TRBV14,CASSSRPGGGYTF,TGTGCCAGCAGCTCACGTCCGGGGGGTGGCTACACCTTC
15,NA,TRBD2,TRBJ2-2,TRBV5-4,CASKASGSPTGELFF,TGTGCCAGCAAGGCTAGCGGGAGCCCTACGGGGGAGCTGTTTTTT
14,NA,NA,TRBJ2-5,TRBV4-3,CASSQVGSQETQYF,TGCGCCAGCAGCCAAGTGGGCAGCCAAGAGACCCAGTACTTC
12,NA,NA,TRBJ2-3,TRBV28,CASSSLLDTQYF,TGTGCCAGCAGTTCCCTCTTAGATACGCAGTATTTT
15,NA,NA,TRBJ2-7,TRBV11-1,CASSLSPRDGYEQYF,TGTGCCAGCAGCCTTAGTCCCAGGGACGGTTACGAGCAGTACTTC
16,NA,NA,TRBJ1-2,TRBV24-1,CATSFYTGPFNYGYTF,TGTGCCACCAGTTTCTACACGGGACCCTTTAACTATGGCTACACCTTC
13,few,NA,TRBJ1-1,TRBV6-5,CASRVGQNTEAFF,TGTGCCAGCAGGGTGGGACAGAACACTGAAGCTTTCTTT
14,NA,NA,TRBJ1-4,TRBV6-5,CASSYGTLGEKLFF,TGTGCCAGCAGTTACGGGACGCTAGGGGAAAAACTGTTTTTT
16,NA,NA,TRBJ1-5,TRBV4-1,CASSQDPGLSNQPQHF,TGCGCCAGCAGCCAAGATCCGGGGTTAAGCAATCAGCCCCAGCATTTT
14,NA,TRBD1,TRBJ2-7,TRBV5-6,CASSRPETGSEQYF,TGTGCCAGCAGCCGACCTGAGACAGGGTCCGAGCAGTACTTC
13,NA,NA,TRBJ2-1,TRBV27,CASSLRTNNEQFF,TGTGCCAGCAGTTTAAGGACTAACAATGAGCAGTTCTTC
13,NA,TRBD1,TRBJ1-2,TRBV19,CASSMGQVYGYTF,TGTGCCAGTAGTATGGGACAGGTCTATGGCTACACCTTC
16,once,NA,TRBJ2-2,TRBV7-3,CASSLYGPRNTGELFF,TGTGCCAGCAGCCTATATGGACCGAGAAACACCGGGGAGCTGTTTTTT
16,NA,NA,TRBJ2-4,TRBV6-2/TRBV6-3,CASSSQGDGGKNIQYF,TGTGCCAGCAGTTCCCAGGGAGATGGAGGCAAAAACATTCAGTACTTC
12,NA,NA,TRBJ2-7,TRBV5-6,CASSLGRYEQYF,TGTGCCAGCAGCTTGGGGAGATACGAGCAGTACTTC